The 21 T cell receptor beta chains given below trace back to one sample, sequenced in a study of blood T cell repertoires in COVID-19. Method: immunoSEQ multiplex PCR; TCRdb's copy keeps in-frame clones and lacks some. There are approximately 210,000 clones in the sample; around four fifths occur only once, and 20% lies in the top ten. Sequencing was done on a sample of peripheral blood. The receptor source for this set is a human donor in a cohort sampled during active COVID-19.

This clone came up once. The genes are TRBV9 and TRBJ1-2, with a tentative D call TRBD1 (6 bases). The CDR3 has 13 amino acids. Trimming cost V 2 bases and J 5 bases, with 10 bases left between them. Germline-derived CDR1 and CDR2 are SGDLS and YYNGEE. For the CDR3, the DNA is TGTGCCAGCAGCGTGAGGGGGTGGTATGGCTACACCTTC. It is translated as CASSVRGWYGYTF. Variable domain in full (rest from reference TRBV9 and TRBJ1-2): DSGVTQTPKHLITATGQRVTLRCSPRSGDLSVYWYQQSLDQGLQFLIQYYNGEERAKGNILERFSAQQFPDLHSELNLSSLELGDSALYFCASSVRGWYGYTFGSGTRLTVV.

The chain couples TRBV30 to TRBJ1-5; 10 bases agree with TRBD1. The trim removed 6 bases at V and 5 bases at J, leaving 4 bases unmatched. CDR3 length equals 13 residues. Germline CDR1 GTSNPN, CDR2 SVGIG (reference sequence). The CDR3 here is CACSGTGDQPQHF. As DNA, the CDR3 is TGTGCCTGCTCCGGGACAGGGGATCAGCCCCAGCATTTT.

This clone has a single count. V is TRBV7-9 and J is TRBJ2-4; D not resolved. Trimming cost V 1 base and J 0 bases, with 19 bases left between them. The CDR3 contains 19 residues. CDR1 and CDR2 from the germline V gene are SEHNR and FQNEAQ (reference sequence). CDR3 loop: CASSLDASLSSLAKNIQYF. Written as DNA, the CDR3 is TGTGCCAGCAGCTTAGACGCCAGTCTCAGTTCTCTAGCCAAAAACATTCAGTACTTC.

This clone has more than one count but fewer than ten. J is TRBJ1-4 and V is TRBV19; 8 positions match TRBD1. Trimming took 5 bases from V and 4 from J; bases not matched to a gene: 6. Germline CDR1 is LNHDA and CDR2 is SQIVND (reference sequence). The CDR3 sequence is 15 residues long. The CDR3 bases are TGTGCCAGTAGTCTAGGGACAGGCAATAATGAAAAACTGTTTTTT. Translated, it gives CASSLGTGNNEKLFF.

The table lists this clone with a count of one. The CDR3, as DNA: TGTGCCAGCAGCTTAGGCGGTGTTACAGATACGCAGTATTTT. Amino acid sequence: CASSLGGVTDTQYF. The rearrangement links TRBV11-3 to TRBJ2-3; D not resolved. The V gene's germline CDR1 is SGHNT and CDR2 YENEEA. CDR3 length: 14 residues. Trimming removed 1 base at V and 3 bases at J, with 8 bases between.

This clone turned up a few times. DNA for the CDR3: TGTGCCAGCAGCTTAGGGACAGGACGTCGGCCCCAGCATTTT. Translated: CASSLGTGRRPQHF. The rearrangement joins TRBV11-2 to TRBJ1-5, with 7 bases that match TRBD1. The junction had 6 bases not matched to a gene; V was cut back by 1 base and J by 9 bases. CDR1 and CDR2 from the germline V gene are SGHAT and FQNNGV. The CDR3 extends over 14 amino acids.

This CDR3 is CASSLAGQKNTEAFF. CDR3 nucleotides: TGCGCCAGCAGCTTGGCCGGACAGAAGAACACTGAAGCTTTCTTT. The chain uses TRBV5-1 and TRBJ1-1, with D possibly matching TRBD1 (6 bases). Looked up from germline, CDR1 is SGHRS and CDR2 is YFSETQ. The CDR3 consists of 15 residues. V dropped 0 bases and J dropped 1 base, with 10 bases sitting between them.

In its sample, this clone was seen once. V usage is TRBV7-9 and J usage is TRBJ2-7; maybe TRBD2 (6 bases). Germline CDR1 reads SEHNR; CDR2 reads FQNEAQ (reference sequence). With 4 bases removed from V and 7 bases from J, the gap between germline ends came to 17 bases. This CDR3 has 14 amino acids. The CDR3 region is CASSSPGTPYEQYV. The CDR3 region has the DNA TGTGCCAGCAGCTCTCCCGGGACTCCGTATGAGCAGTACGTC.

The chain has TRBV29-1 and TRBJ2-4, with 9 nucleotides matching TRBD2. The germline V gene has CDR1 SQVTM and CDR2 ANQGSEA. The junction had 4 bases not matched to a gene; V was cut back by 4 bases and J by 6 bases. This CDR3 comprises 13 residues. The CDR3 region has the DNA TGCAGCGTTGGACTAGCGGTGGGAAACATTCAGTACTTC. This gives the protein CSVGLAVGNIQYF.

V usage is TRBV7-9 and J usage is TRBJ2-7; 8 positions match TRBD2. CDR1 is SEHNR and CDR2 is FQNEAQ in the germline V gene (reference sequence). The CDR3 is 15 residues long. J lost 3 bases, V lost 7 bases, and 11 bases had no gene match. Here the CDR3 DNA reads TGTGCCAGCAAAAACAGCGGGAGTTCCTTCTACGAGCAGTACTTC. The encoded protein is CASKNSGSSFYEQYF. The whole variable domain, filled in from reference TRBV7-9 and TRBJ2-7, reads DTGVSQNPRHKITKRGQNVTFRCDPISEHNRLYWYRQTLGQGPEFLTYFQNEAQLEKSRLLSDRFSAERPKGSFSTLEIQRTEQGDSAMYLCASKNSGSSFYEQYFGPGTRLTVT.

The chain employs TRBV15 and TRBJ1-6, with TRBD1 as a possible D gene (5 bases). V lost 3 bases to trimming and J lost 10 bases, with 10 bases between them. The CDR3 covers 13 residues. Germline V gene lookup returns CDR1 LNHNV and CDR2 YYDKDF (reference sequence). CDR3 amino acids: CATSRDNDSPLHF. The CDR3 region has the DNA TGTGCCACCAGCAGGGACAACGACTCACCCCTCCACTTT.

The genes are TRBV5-1 and TRBJ1-1; no reliable D call. This CDR3 has 14 residues. Looked up from germline, CDR1 is SGHRS and CDR2 is YFSETQ. The V end was cut by 1 base, the J end by 0 bases, with 7 bases between. The CDR3 loop is CASSLLPVNTEAFF. The DNA of the CDR3 is TGCGCCAGCAGCTTGCTTCCGGTGAACACTGAAGCTTTCTTT.

V usage is TRBV19 and J usage is TRBJ2-2, with D possibly matching TRBD2 (5 bases). Per germline, CDR1 LNHDA and CDR2 SQIVND (reference sequence). V was pared by 3 bases and J by 5 bases, with 13 bases between. The CDR3 totals 15 residues. CDR3 DNA sequence: TGTGCCAGTAGTATGAGGGCGGCAAGGACCGGGGAGCTGTTTTTT. Protein: CASSMRAARTGELFF.

The genes are TRBV4-1 and TRBJ1-1, with unresolved D. V lost 2 bases to trimming and J lost 11 bases, with 21 bases between them. CDR1 and CDR2 from the germline V gene are MGHRA and YSYEKL. The CDR3 contains 15 residues. The CDR3 reads CASSQSIISTRGAFF. The CDR3 DNA is TGCGCCAGCAGCCAAAGTATAATAAGTACTCGAGGGGCTTTCTTT.

This clone was detected a few times. The rearrangement links TRBV7-3 to TRBJ2-2, with D unresolved. The germline CDR1 and CDR2 sequences are SGHTA and FQGTGA. The CDR3 is 14 residues long. V was trimmed by 6 bases and J by 4 bases, leaving 12 bases between them. In nucleotides, the CDR3 is TGTGCCAGCAGTCCCGAACGGGTCACCGGGGAGCTGTTTTTT. This gives the protein CASSPERVTGELFF.

The chain employs TRBV6-4 and TRBJ2-7; D is perhaps TRBD1 (5 bases). V shed 0 bases and J shed 3 bases, with 12 bases lying between them. Germline V gene lookup returns CDR1 MRHNA and CDR2 SNTAGT. The CDR3 has 15 residues. The CDR3 DNA is TGTGCCAGCAGTGACTCGATCAGGGTTCGCTACGAGCAGTACGTC. Translated: CASSDSIRVRYEQYV.

The chain is built from TRBV3-1 (or the pseudogene TRBV3-2) and TRBJ2-7, with D uncertain. V was clipped by 1 base and J by 0 bases, with 7 bases between them. Per germline, CDR1 LGHDT and CDR2 YNNKEL (reference sequence). The CDR3 totals 14 residues. CDR3 sequence: CASSQGYNSYEQYF. In DNA form, the CDR3 reads TGTGCCAGCAGCCAAGGTTACAACTCCTACGAGCAGTACTTC.

This chain connects TRBV18 to TRBJ2-5, with D unclear. The CDR3 is 14 residues long. The V end lost 4 bases, the J end lost 2 bases, and 11 bases lay between the germline ends. The germline CDR1 and CDR2 sequences are KGHSH and LQKENI. In DNA, the CDR3 is TGTGCCAGCTCACAAACGAGCACTCAAGAGACCCAGTACTTC. Translated, it gives CASSQTSTQETQYF.

The chain uses TRBV7-9 and TRBJ2-3; D not resolved. The CDR3 has 12 residues. The V and J ends lost 5 bases and 0 bases respectively, with 3 bases between them. Germline V CDR1 and CDR2: SEHNR, FQNEAQ (reference sequence). The CDR3 is CASSESTDTQYF. The CDR3 DNA reads as TGTGCCAGCAGCGAGAGCACAGATACGCAGTATTTT.

This clone was detected only a few times. The CDR3 loop is CASSQVGRLSETQYF. As DNA, the CDR3 is TGTGCCAGCAGCCAAGTGGGAAGACTATCGGAGACCCAGTACTTC. This sequence joins TRBV4-2 and TRBJ2-5; D might be TRBD2 (5 bases). The germline V gene has CDR1 LGHNA and CDR2 YNFKEQ. The length of the CDR3 is 15 residues. The V and J ends lost 1 base and 5 bases respectively, with 14 bases between them.

The V gene is TRBV19, the J gene TRBJ1-2; 9 bases fit TRBD1. J was trimmed by 0 bases and V by 6 bases; bases with no gene match: 2. CDR3 length equals 14 residues. Germline assignment: CDR1 LNHDA and CDR2 SQIVND (reference sequence). The CDR3 protein is CASRRQGANYGYTF. CDR3 sequence (DNA): TGTGCCAGTAGAAGACAGGGGGCTAACTATGGCTACACCTTC.